This T cell receptor (beta chain) was captured by sequencing in a study of T cell changes during pregnancy in multiple sclerosis. The ends lost 4 bases at V and 4 bases at J; junction bases unmatched: 2. The CDR3 is made up of 13 amino acids. The germline CDR1 and CDR2 sequences are MNHEY and SMNVEV (reference sequence). Some clones are missing from TCRdb's copy, which holds only in-frame ones; the method was immunoSEQ multiplex PCR. The sample has some 56,000 clones, approximately 90% seen once. The source material was peripheral blood, sampled in the third trimester of pregnancy. V is TRBV27 and J is TRBJ1-2; 8 bases fit TRBD1. This clonotype was sampled from a female donor in good health, enrolled as a control in a pregnancy study. This chain's CDR3 is CASSSDRGYGYTF. CDR3 bases: TGTGCCAGCAGTTCCGACAGGGGCTATGGCTACACCTTC.